The sequence of this TCR beta chain was determined in a study of blood T cell repertoires in COVID-19. As for the study in general: Acute-phase and convalescent COVID-19 samples originated in the United States, Italy and Spain. From T cells, B-cell-depleted T cells, or PBMCs came the material, which was cDNA or gDNA.

Authors' methods: Researchers report that nucleated cell counts were estimated from reference gene primer amplification. The repertoire was sequenced with immunoSEQ multiplex PCR; TCRdb's copy has only in-frame clones and lacks some. The V and J calls and the clone size are those of that table, but D and trimming were determined from the DNA. The sample includes around 300,000 clones, around nine tenths of them seen just once. This clone was recorded once. The Seattle site enrolled patients during active infection and followed them longitudinally. The source of this sequence is a woman aged 70-85 years with COVID-19, enrolled during active disease. Sequenced material: peripheral blood.

This CDR3 reads CASSLDREQPQHF. The CDR3, as DNA: TGTGCCAGCAGCTTAGACAGGGAACAGCCCCAGCATTTT. J is TRBJ1-5 and V is TRBV7-8; tentative D call: TRBD1 (6 bases). The CDR3 extends over 13 amino acids. The germline V and J ends were trimmed by 1 base and 7 bases, with 8 bases remaining between them. Germline values: CDR1 SGHVS, CDR2 FQNEAQ.